The 5 T cell receptor beta chains listed next were all sequenced from one sample in a study of blood T cell repertoires in COVID-19. Profiling relied on immunoSEQ multiplex PCR, and the TCRdb table lists in-frame clones only, not all of them. The top ten clones hold about 9.1% of a sample with more than 150,000 clones, around 85% of them seen once. Specimen: peripheral blood. These receptors all stem from an elderly woman with acute or convalescent COVID-19.

The genes are TRBV19 and TRBJ2-1; 13 positions agree with TRBD2. The CDR3 is 16 residues long. In germline, CDR1 is LNHDA, CDR2 SQIVND (reference sequence). V was pared by 5 bases and J by 5 bases, with 6 bases of the junction left unmatched. The CDR3 reads CASSFGLAGADNEQFF. The CDR3 bases are TGTGCCAGTAGTTTCGGACTAGCGGGAGCGGACAATGAGCAGTTCTTC.

The rearrangement joins TRBV7-6 to TRBJ2-5, with TRBD2 matching over 9 bases. The CDR3 is 15 residues long. After removal of 1 base from V and 4 bases from J, the junction contained 4 bases not matched to a gene. Germline V lookup: CDR1 SGHVS, CDR2 FNYEAQ. Here the CDR3 reads CASSLGRAGGETQYF. In nucleotides, the CDR3 is TGTGCCAGCAGCTTAGGGAGAGCGGGAGGAGAGACCCAGTACTTC. The whole variable domain, remainder taken from reference TRBV7-6 and TRBJ2-5, is GAGVSQSPRYKVTKRGQDVALRCDPISGHVSLYWYRQALGQGPEFLTYFNYEAQQDKSGLPNDRFSAERPEGSISTLTIQRTEQRDSAMYRCASSLGRAGGETQYFGPGTRLLVL.

The CDR3 DNA sequence: TGCAGCGTTGCCCAGGCCGGTACGGACACTGAAGCTTTCTTT. Amino acids: CSVAQAGTDTEAFF. The rearrangement joins TRBV29-1 to TRBJ1-1; D gene unclear. Germline CDR1 SQVTM, CDR2 ANQGSEA. Trimming cost V 4 bases and J 3 bases, with 15 bases left between them. The CDR3 runs 14 residues. The full variable domain, completed using reference TRBV29-1 and TRBJ1-1, is SAVISQKPSRDICQRGTSLTIQCQVDSQVTMMFWYRQQPGQSLTLIATANQGSEATYESGFVIDKFPISRPNLTFSTLTVSNMSPEDSSIYLCSVAQAGTDTEAFFGQGTRLTVV.

The chain recombines TRBV5-6 with TRBJ1-1; no firm D call. V shed 0 bases and J shed 0 bases, with 9 bases lying between them. The CDR3 spans 15 residues. Per the germline V gene, CDR1 is SGHDT and CDR2 is YYEEEE. The CDR3 sequence is CASSLGSVLNTEAFF. The CDR3 DNA reads as TGTGCCAGCAGCTTGGGTTCCGTCTTGAACACTGAAGCTTTCTTT.

This clone was detected only once. The genes are TRBV30 and TRBJ1-5, with a tentative D call TRBD1 (6 bases). V lost 1 base, J lost 8 bases, and 12 bases lay in between. The CDR3 loop spans 13 amino acids. CDR1 GTSNPN and CDR2 SVGIG come from the germline V gene (reference sequence). Written as DNA, the CDR3 is TGTGCCTGGAGTGGGGCGGGGGCCGAGCCCCAGCATTTT. Translated: CAWSGAGAEPQHF. Full variable domain (outside the CDR3, taken from reference TRBV30 and TRBJ1-5): SQTIHQWPATLVQPVGSPLSLECTVEGTSNPNLYWYRQAAGRGLQLLFYSVGIGQISSEVPQNLSASRPQDRQFILSSKKLLLSDSGFYLCAWSGAGAEPQHFGDGTRLSIL.